Below are 10 T cell receptor beta chains sequenced from a single sample in a study of T cell repertoires in cytomegalovirus infection. No cognate antigen is known for these TCRs. Each CDR3 protein gets one entry after TCRdb re-called the reads with MiXCR. The sample shows about 900,000 distinct CDR3 sequences, around 30% of them seen only once. Sequences were derived from cultured CD8+ T cells from PBMCs, sampled from culture after CMV antigen stimulation. The receptors derive from a human donor in good health (CMV status not recorded). Some clones in this sample may be carry-over from other donors' samples.

V usage is TRBV13 and J usage is TRBJ2-1; possible D gene TRBD1, 6 bases. Germline V CDR1 and CDR2: PRHDT, FYEKMQ (reference sequence). V was pared by 6 bases and J by 10 bases, with 19 bases between. This CDR3 has 14 amino acids. CDR3 coding DNA: TGTGCCAGCAGGCCGCTACAGGGCGTCGAGGAGCAGTTCTTC. Its protein product is CASRPLQGVEEQFF.

This sequence joins TRBV4-1 and TRBJ2-6, with D possibly matching TRBD1 (6 bases). Between the trimmed V and J ends, which lost 0 bases and 3 bases, there was a span of 9 bases. CDR1 and CDR2 (germline): MGHRA, YSYEKL. The CDR3 contains 16 residues. CDR3 residues: CASSQDHRDGANVLTF. CDR3 sequence (DNA): TGCGCCAGCAGCCAAGACCACAGGGATGGGGCCAACGTCCTGACTTTC.

This clonotype was observed a handful of times. The chain's CDR3 is CASSDDGREAFF. In nucleotides, the CDR3 is TGTGCCAGCAGTGACGACGGCCGTGAAGCTTTCTTT. This rearrangement joins TRBV6-5 to TRBJ1-1; no clear D. The V gene's germline CDR1 is MNHEY and CDR2 SVGAGI. The CDR3 totals 12 residues. The V end was cut by 5 bases, the J end by 7 bases, with 11 bases between.

The rearrangement joins TRBV14 to TRBJ1-1; the match to TRBD1 covers 7 bases. The CDR3 consists of 15 residues. CDR1 is SGHDN and CDR2 is FVKESK in the germline V gene. V dropped 4 bases and J dropped 3; count of bases not matched to a gene: 8. In nucleotides, the CDR3 is TGTGCCAGCAGCCCTTGGACAGGTGGGCACACTGAAGCTTTCTTT. This sequence encodes CASSPWTGGHTEAFF.

This clonotype was picked up many times. The chain joins TRBV7-9 to TRBJ2-7; the D gene is possibly TRBD2 (6 bases). Germline V gives CDR1 SEHNR, CDR2 FQNEAQ (reference sequence). Deletions cut 1 base from V and 0 bases from J, with 13 bases between. The CDR3 is made up of 16 amino acids. CDR3: CASSLEGGAISYEQYF. The CDR3 coding sequence is TGTGCCAGCAGCTTAGAGGGCGGGGCGATCTCCTACGAGCAGTACTTC. The entire variable domain, with the rest obtained from reference TRBV7-9 and TRBJ2-7, is as follows: DTGVSQNPRHKITKRGQNVTFRCDPISEHNRLYWYRQTLGQGPEFLTYFQNEAQLEKSRLLSDRFSAERPKGSFSTLEIQRTEQGDSAMYLCASSLEGGAISYEQYFGPGTRLTVT.

This clonotype was observed a single time. The chain uses TRBV28 and TRBJ2-1; D not certain. Germline V gives CDR1 MDHEN, CDR2 SYDVKM. V was pared by 10 bases and J by 6 bases, with 13 bases between. CDR3 size: 12 residues. The CDR3 is CANTPQGNEQFF. CDR3 nucleotides: TGTGCCAACACCCCTCAAGGCAATGAGCAGTTCTTC.

This clonotype was picked up a small number of times. The chain joins TRBV28 to TRBJ1-5; 10 bases are shared with TRBD1. The germline V gene encodes CDR1 MDHEN and CDR2 SYDVKM. V dropped 5 bases and J dropped 0; count of bases not matched to a gene: 10. The CDR3 is 18 amino acids. The chain's CDR3 is CASSLPRDRGDSNQPQHF. The CDR3 region has the DNA TGTGCCAGCAGTCTCCCAAGGGACAGGGGTGATAGCAATCAGCCCCAGCATTTT.

This clonotype occurred a few times. V usage is TRBV7-4 and J usage is TRBJ2-2; TRBD1 is a possible D gene (6 bases). CDR3 length: 15 residues. Trimming left V 4 bases short and J 7 bases short, with 16 bases between. Germline V gives CDR1 SGHVT, CDR2 SQSDAQ. The CDR3 DNA is TGTGCCAGCAGCTCCAAAACAGGGCTGGTCGGGGAGCTGTTTTTT. It codes for CASSSKTGLVGELFF.

The CDR3 loop reads CSARDSGFSYNEQFF. As DNA, the CDR3 is TGCAGTGCTAGAGATAGCGGGTTCTCCTACAATGAGCAGTTCTTC. The chain employs TRBV20-1 and TRBJ2-1, with 7 nucleotides matching TRBD2. V shed 0 bases and J 0 bases; nucleotides not matched to a gene: 2. Germline V gene lookup returns CDR1 DFQATT and CDR2 SNEGSKA (reference sequence). The CDR3 has 15 residues.

This clonotype was found once. The rearrangement links TRBV4-1 to TRBJ2-7; D perhaps matches TRBD1 (5 bases). The CDR3 totals 14 residues. The germline V and J ends were trimmed by 1 base and 6 bases, with 13 bases remaining between them. Germline CDR1 and CDR2: MGHRA and YSYEKL. This CDR3 is CASSQAAGLGEQYV. CDR3 in DNA: TGCGCCAGCAGCCAAGCGGCAGGGTTGGGCGAGCAGTACGTC.